This TCR beta chain was captured in a study of T cells in Graves' hyperthyroidism and ophthalmopathy. The CDR3 sequence is 16 residues long. From germline, CDR1 is SGHTA and CDR2 FQGTGA. V dropped 0 bases and J dropped 4 bases, with 15 bases sitting between them. The cohort's ophthalmopathy patients, a group with duration under 3 months, had a Clinical Activity Score of at least 3 and a NOSPECS grade of at least 4. Broader study findings: Blood also carried most thyroid clonotypes expanded above 0.001.

Amplified TCR beta CDR3 regions derived from RNA transcripts. The HTBI primer set served for first-round RT-PCR of the TCR CDR3. TCRdb re-derived calls from the multiplex PCR reads in MiXCR, one entry per CDR3 protein. Of around 600,000 distinct CDR3 sequences listed, more than 13% are singletons. This clonotype was detected a few times. The antigen remains unidentified. This sequence joins TRBV7-3 and TRBJ1-1; D not certain. The specimen was blood. The source of this sequence is a young woman with Graves' ophthalmopathy. For the CDR3, the DNA is TGTGCCAGCAGCTTAACCCAGGCTGTTCCCATCACTGAAGCTTTCTTT. This gives the protein CASSLTQAVPITEAFF.